This TCR beta chain was recovered during a study of blood T cells in healthy people across ages. Study-wide findings and caveats: Unsorted PBMCs ruled out conclusive naive versus antigen-experienced comparison.

Per germline, CDR1 DFQATT and CDR2 SNEGSKA (reference sequence). The CDR3 runs 14 residues. V dropped 4 bases and J dropped 0 bases, with 12 bases sitting between them. Through a sample-barcoded 5' primer and a J-beta primer mix, a second PCR was run for roughly 7 to 11 cycles. Every sample returned 3 million or more CDR3-containing paired-end reads. TCRdb analysed the 5' RACE reads with MiXCR anew, one entry per CDR3 protein. The sample holds more than 700,000 distinct CDR3 sequences, around half seen once. Concerning this clonotype: Its specificity is unknown.

Isolated PBMCs totaled at least 6 million in each sample. The sample comprised blood. The source of this sequence is a man older than 75 in good health. The rearrangement links TRBV20-1 to TRBJ1-2; D perhaps matches TRBD1 (5 bases). CDR3 sequence (DNA): TGCAGTGCTACCCGGGACGGAACTAACTATGGCTACACCTTC. Protein: CSATRDGTNYGYTF.